The 29 T cell receptor beta chains listed next were all sequenced from one sample in a study of blood T cell repertoires in COVID-19 (TCRdb year 2020). Library generation was performed with the immunoSEQ multiplex PCR assay. This is the immuneACCESS table as TCRdb keeps it, with only in-frame sequences that have V and J called. A part of the clones is gone; compared with another copy, unresolved V genes explain less than half, and the rest is unexplained. This sample is represented by about 22,000 clones; 65% to 90% of them were singletons. The ten biggest clones cover roughly 50% of the sample. Sequenced material: peripheral blood. The receptor source for this set is a man in his 70s with acute or convalescent COVID-19.

The rearrangement joins TRBV21-1 to TRBJ1-4; TRBD1, the table's D call, was not compared with the DNA. TRBV21-1 is recorded as a pseudogene. This CDR3 comprises 17 residues. Written as DNA, the CDR3 is TGTGCCAGCAGCAAAGCAAGGCAGGGGGATTCTTATGAAAAACTGTTTTTT. Protein product: CASSKARQGDSYEKLFF.

V is TRBV19 and J is TRBJ2-5, with 7 bases aligning to TRBD2. With 1 base clipped from V and 5 bases from J, the junction kept 10 bases outside the gene matches. Looked up from germline, CDR1 is LNHDA and CDR2 is SQIVND (reference sequence). This CDR3 has 16 residues. The CDR3 DNA is TGTGCCAGTAGTATAGGCCGACTAGGGGAGGGTGAGACCCAGTACTTC. Protein: CASSIGRLGEGETQYF. The full variable domain, in which reference TRBV19 and TRBJ2-5 provide the parts outside the CDR3, is DGGITQSPKYLFRKEGQNVTLSCEQNLNHDAMYWYRQDPGQGLRLIYYSQIVNDFQKGDIAEGYSVSREKKESFPLTVTSAQKNPTAFYLCASSIGRLGEGETQYFGPGTRLLVL.

Sample share makes this clone medium-sized (0.01 to 0.1%). The rearrangement joins TRBV5-1 to TRBJ2-7; TRBD1 agrees at 9 bases. CDR1 is SGHRS and CDR2 is YFSETQ in the germline V gene. V shed 5 bases and J 4 bases; nucleotides not matched to a gene: 7. The CDR3 is 14 amino acids. The CDR3 DNA sequence: TGCGCCAGCAGTCCCGGGACAGGGTTTTACGAGCAGTACTTC. This encodes CASSPGTGFYEQYF.

J is TRBJ1-3 and V is TRBV25-1, with TRBD1 identical over 7 bases. V was clipped by 5 bases and J by 4 bases; unmatched bases: 8. CDR3 length equals 15 residues. Germline V gives CDR1 MGHDK, CDR2 SYGVNS. This CDR3 reads CASSPRTGPGNTIYF. For the CDR3, the DNA is TGTGCCAGCAGTCCTCGGACAGGTCCCGGAAACACCATATATTTT.

This sequence joins TRBV19 and TRBJ1-2, with 9 bases matching TRBD1. The CDR3 extends over 13 amino acids. Germline V CDR1 and CDR2: LNHDA, SQIVND (reference sequence). V gave up 5 bases and J gave up 8 bases; unmatched junction bases: 6. DNA for the CDR3: TGTGCCAGTAGTCCCCGGGACAGGGACGGCTACACCTTC. It is translated as CASSPRDRDGYTF.

V gene TRBV6-6 combines with J gene TRBJ1-1; D is undetermined. V gave up 4 bases and J gave up 5 bases, with 8 bases separating them. This CDR3 comprises 12 residues. Germline V gene data show CDR1 as MNHNY and CDR2 as SVGAGI (reference sequence). The CDR3 reads CASSSPGTEAFF. CDR3 DNA: TGTGCCAGCAGTTCTCCAGGTACTGAAGCTTTCTTT.

The chain couples TRBV30 to TRBJ1-5, with a tentative D call TRBD1 (6 bases). Germline lookup yields CDR1 GTSNPN and CDR2 SVGIG (reference sequence). V dropped 1 base and J dropped 4 bases, with 8 bases sitting between them. This CDR3 contains 13 residues. The CDR3 DNA follows: TGTGCCTGGAGTGCGACAGGAAATCAGCCCCAGCATTTT. It specifies CAWSATGNQPQHF. The variable domain in full, with the rest retrieved from reference TRBV30 and TRBJ1-5, is SQTIHQWPATLVQPVGSPLSLECTVEGTSNPNLYWYRQAAGRGLQLLFYSVGIGQISSEVPQNLSASRPQDRQFILSSKKLLLSDSGFYLCAWSATGNQPQHFGDGTRLSIL.

The J gene is TRBJ2-3, the V gene TRBV30, with a possible D match to TRBD1 (6 bases). Trimming cost V 2 bases and J 0 bases, with 12 bases left between them. The CDR3 totals 15 residues. From germline, CDR1 is GTSNPN and CDR2 SVGIG (reference sequence). The CDR3 loop is CAWSLGHYSTDTQYF. The CDR3 DNA reads TGTGCCTGGAGTCTGGGACATTATAGCACAGATACGCAGTATTTT. The whole variable domain, remainder taken from reference TRBV30 and TRBJ2-3, is SQTIHQWPATLVQPVGSPLSLECTVEGTSNPNLYWYRQAAGRGLQLLFYSVGIGQISSEVPQNLSASRPQDRQFILSSKKLLLSDSGFYLCAWSLGHYSTDTQYFGPGTRLTVL.

This clone was seen once. The chain carries TRBV19 and TRBJ2-2; D possibly corresponds to TRBD2 (5 bases). Looked up from germline, CDR1 is LNHDA and CDR2 is SQIVND (reference sequence). V was shortened by 3 bases and J by 6 bases, with 8 bases between the two germline ends. This CDR3 comprises 13 residues. The CDR3 coding sequence is TGTGCCAGTAGTATTGGGCGGGCCGGGGAGCTGTTTTTT. Protein sequence: CASSIGRAGELFF.

This chain connects TRBV7-6 to TRBJ2-1; 8 bases map to TRBD2. Germline assignment: CDR1 SGHVS and CDR2 FNYEAQ. This CDR3 spans 15 amino acids. Trimming at V came to 1 base and at J to 4 bases, leaving 3 bases not matched to a gene. CDR3 loop: CASSLGGGYYNEQFF. The CDR3 bases are TGTGCCAGCAGCTTAGGCGGGGGGTATTACAATGAGCAGTTCTTC. Full variable domain (missing parts from reference TRBV7-6 and TRBJ2-1): GAGVSQSPRYKVTKRGQDVALRCDPISGHVSLYWYRQALGQGPEFLTYFNYEAQQDKSGLPNDRFSAERPEGSISTLTIQRTEQRDSAMYRCASSLGGGYYNEQFFGPGTRLTVL.

The rearrangement joins TRBV9 to TRBJ2-7; D might be TRBD1 (6 bases). V was cut by 0 bases and J by 3 bases, with 13 bases left in between. Germline V gene data show CDR1 as SGDLS and CDR2 as YYNGEE. CDR3 size: 15 residues. The CDR3 region has the DNA TGTGCCAGCAGCGTAGGGATGGGCAGGGGCTACGAGCAGTACTTC. Translating it yields CASSVGMGRGYEQYF.

The J gene is TRBJ1-5, the V gene TRBV9; 10 nucleotides match TRBD1. The CDR3 totals 15 residues. The J segment lost 2 bases and the V segment lost 2 bases, leaving 1 base of the junction unmatched. Germline lookup yields CDR1 SGDLS and CDR2 YYNGEE. The CDR3 protein is CASSVGTGGNQPQHF. In DNA, the CDR3 is TGTGCCAGCAGCGTCGGGACAGGGGGCAATCAGCCCCAGCATTTT.

The rearrangement joins TRBV6-5 to TRBJ1-2, with D uncertain. Per the germline V gene, CDR1 is MNHEY and CDR2 is SVGAGI. Trimming left V 2 bases short and J 5 bases short, with 12 bases between. The CDR3 contains 14 residues. In DNA form, the CDR3 reads TGTGCCAGCAGTTACGCCCCCGAGGGTTATGGCTACACCTTC. This gives the protein CASSYAPEGYGYTF.

The rearrangement uses TRBV7-2 and TRBJ1-1; 8 positions match TRBD1. V dropped 4 bases and J dropped 5; count of bases not matched to a gene: 6. The CDR3 length is 14 residues. CDR1 and CDR2 (germline): SGHTA, FQGNSA. CDR3 residues: CASSWDRQVTEAFF. CDR3 DNA sequence: TGTGCCAGCAGCTGGGACAGGCAGGTTACTGAAGCTTTCTTT. Using reference TRBV7-2 and TRBJ1-1 for the parts outside the CDR3, the full variable domain is GAGVSQSPSNKVTEKGKDVELRCDPISGHTALYWYRQSLGQGLEFLIYFQGNSAPDKSGLPSDRFSAERTGGSVSTLTIQRTQQEDSAVYLCASSWDRQVTEAFFGQGTRLTVV.

The CDR3 loop reads CASSLTPRDSPLHF. The CDR3 nucleotides are TGCGCCAGCAGCTTAACCCCCCGGGATTCACCCCTCCACTTT. The gene calls are TRBV5-1 and TRBJ1-6; D not resolved. Germline-derived CDR1 and CDR2 are SGHRS and YFSETQ. V gave up 2 bases and J gave up 8 bases, with 11 bases separating them. This CDR3 is built from 14 residues.

The rearrangement links TRBV19 to TRBJ2-5, with 8 bases lining up with TRBD2. This CDR3 region has 16 residues. V lost 2 bases to trimming and J lost 4 bases; unmatched junction nucleotides: 9. Germline V gives CDR1 LNHDA, CDR2 SQIVND (reference sequence). CDR3 sequence reads: CASSISSGRETETQYF. CDR3 DNA sequence: TGTGCCAGTAGTATATCGAGCGGGAGAGAAACAGAGACCCAGTACTTC.

This clone was seen more than once but under ten times. The J gene is TRBJ1-1, the V gene TRBV7-6; unclear D gene. Germline V CDR1 and CDR2: SGHVS, FNYEAQ. CDR3 length: 14 residues. V was pared by 5 bases and J by 11 bases, with 21 bases between. The CDR3 protein is CASSPITEDLLAFF. CDR3 DNA: TGTGCCAGCAGCCCAATTACGGAGGACCTTTTGGCTTTCTTT.

CDR3 sequence reads: CASSLQGDGNQPQHF. CDR3 DNA: TGTGCCAGCTCTCTCCAGGGGGACGGCAATCAGCCCCAGCATTTT. The V call is TRBV18, the J call TRBJ1-5; TRBD1 aligns across 7 bases. The junction had 7 bases not matched to a gene; V was cut back by 6 bases and J by 2 bases. Germline-derived CDR1 and CDR2 are KGHSH and LQKENI. This CDR3 is built from 15 residues.

The V gene is TRBV25-1, the J gene TRBJ2-7; no reliable D call. Germline V gene data show CDR1 as MGHDK and CDR2 as SYGVNS. The CDR3 totals 14 residues. V gave up 5 bases and J gave up 1 base, with 12 bases separating them. The CDR3 region has the DNA TGTGCCAGCAGTCGTCGAGGCGCGTCCTACGAGCAGTACTTC. It yields the protein CASSRRGASYEQYF.

The rearrangement uses TRBV30 and TRBJ2-1, with 8 bases identical to TRBD2. This CDR3 has 13 residues. V lost 1 base to trimming and J lost 8 bases; unmatched junction nucleotides: 4. Looked up from germline, CDR1 is GTSNPN and CDR2 is SVGIG (reference sequence). CDR3 sequence (DNA): TGTGCCTGGAGTGCGGGAGGGGAGGATGAGCAGTTCTTC. This translates into CAWSAGGEDEQFF.

The genes are TRBV5-1 and TRBJ1-1, with D perhaps matching TRBD1 (5 bases). CDR1 and CDR2 from the germline V gene are SGHRS and YFSETQ. The CDR3 is made up of 14 amino acids. V was clipped by 4 bases and J by 1 base, with 11 bases between them. This CDR3 reads CASSDTTANTEAFF. The CDR3 nucleotides read TGCGCCAGCAGCGACACGACAGCGAACACTGAAGCTTTCTTT. The whole variable domain, remainder taken from reference TRBV5-1 and TRBJ1-1, is KAGVTQTPRYLIKTRGQQVTLSCSPISGHRSVSWYQQTPGQGLQFLFEYFSETQRNKGNFPGRFSGRQFSNSRSEMNVSTLELGDSALYLCASSDTTANTEAFFGQGTRLTVV.

The chain combines TRBV5-1 with TRBJ1-1; TRBD1 might be the D (5 bases). The germline V and J ends were trimmed by 4 bases and 7 bases, with 11 bases remaining between them. Germline lookup yields CDR1 SGHRS and CDR2 YFSETQ. The CDR3 contains 12 residues. Here the CDR3 reads CASSDSLFEAFF. The DNA of the CDR3 is TGCGCCAGCAGCGACAGCCTATTTGAAGCTTTCTTT.

This chain links TRBV19 with TRBJ1-1; weak D call: TRBD1 (5 bases). CDR1 and CDR2 (germline): LNHDA, SQIVND (reference sequence). V was trimmed by 4 bases and J by 0 bases, leaving 21 bases between them. The CDR3 covers 18 residues. As DNA, the CDR3 is TGTGCCAGTAGTAAGACTTCTAGGGGCGCGGGAGTGAACACTGAAGCTTTCTTT. Translated: CASSKTSRGAGVNTEAFF.

The chain has TRBV20-1 and TRBJ2-3; the D is unclear. V gave up 5 bases and J gave up 5 bases, with 8 bases separating them. CDR1 and CDR2 from the germline V gene are DFQATT and SNEGSKA (reference sequence). The CDR3 is 11 residues long. The CDR3, as DNA: TGCAGTGCTTCCTACAGAGATACGCAGTATTTT. Protein product: CSASYRDTQYF.

This clone was recorded a few times. The gene calls are TRBV9 and TRBJ1-1; D is undetermined. This CDR3 is 14 amino acids long. Germline V lookup: CDR1 SGDLS, CDR2 YYNGEE. The ends were cut back, 0 bases at V and 0 bases at J, with 6 bases in the middle. CDR3 in amino acids: CASSVESMNTEAFF. The CDR3 region has the DNA TGTGCCAGCAGCGTAGAATCAATGAACACTGAAGCTTTCTTT.

This clone occurred a few times. The chain carries TRBV4-2 and TRBJ2-2; the D gene is possibly TRBD1 (6 bases). The germline CDR1 and CDR2 sequences are LGHNA and YNFKEQ. With 3 bases removed from V and 6 bases from J, the gap between germline ends came to 17 bases. The CDR3 spans 16 residues. The CDR3 DNA is TGTGCCAGCAGCCACTTGAGGGGGAGCTCAGCCGGGGAGCTGTTTTTT. It codes for CASSHLRGSSAGELFF.

The chain has TRBV19 and TRBJ1-5; a weak D match, TRBD1 (5 bases). Trimming removed 7 bases from V and 4 bases from J, with 23 bases in between. This CDR3 region has 17 residues. From germline, CDR1 is LNHDA and CDR2 SQIVND (reference sequence). The CDR3 loop is CASTQGSVSMMNQPQHF. DNA of the CDR3: TGTGCCAGTACCCAGGGTTCCGTGAGTATGATGAATCAGCCCCAGCATTTT.

The chain has TRBV28 and TRBJ1-5, with a tentative D call TRBD1 (6 bases). CDR3 length: 14 amino acids. V was cut by 5 bases and J by 3 bases, with 11 bases left in between. Germline V gives CDR1 MDHEN, CDR2 SYDVKM. CDR3 bases: TGTGCCAGCAGTCTTGGACAGTCCAATCAGCCCCAGCATTTT. It specifies CASSLGQSNQPQHF.

The chain uses TRBV7-3 and TRBJ1-1; possibly TRBD1 for D (5 bases). The CDR3 totals 13 residues. Trimming removed 5 bases at V and 3 bases at J, with 10 bases between. Germline V gene sequence: CDR1 SGHTA, CDR2 FQGTGA. CDR3 DNA: TGTGCCAGCAGCCAAGTAGGGGACACTGAAGCTTTCTTT. Its protein is CASSQVGDTEAFF.